Sequencing of this TCR beta chain was carried out in a study of T-cell reconstitution after alpha-beta-depleted transplantation in children. General study points: Newly produced T cells mostly accounted for T-cell counts and diversity one year post-transplant. High day-60 TCRbeta diversity in some patients came from surviving recipient T cells and thymic progenitors. Several hundred rapidly expanded clones from non-depleted graft cells reportedly supplied alpha-beta T cells about two months post-transplant.

Concerning this clonotype itself: Its antigen is undetermined.

This sample's TCRbeta library carried unique molecular identifier barcodes. MiXCR, run by TCRdb on the PCR reads, gives a single entry per CDR3 protein. The sample lists just over 200,000 distinct CDR3 sequences, about 8.4% occurring once. The CDR3 is made up of 15 amino acids. Trimming removed 2 bases from V and 4 bases from J, with 14 bases in between. Germline lookup yields CDR1 LGHNT and CDR2 FRNRAP. The source of this sequence is a male patient between 2 and 15 years old who had a stem cell transplant for acute myeloid leukemia, so the T cells may come from the graft donor. This chain links TRBV12-5 with TRBJ1-2; D possibly corresponds to TRBD1 (5 bases). This sample comprised PBMCs, mostly from graft donor cells, obtained 360 days after TCRalphabeta/CD19-depleted stem cell transplant. CDR3 nucleotides: TGTGCTAGTGGTTTGACCGACAAGGGGTTCTATGGCTACACCTTC. It is translated as CASGLTDKGFYGYTF.